The next 5 T cell receptor beta chains were all read from a single sample in a study of vaccination effects on CD4 cells after COVID-19. Within the ViraFEST assay, antigen-specific CD4+ T cells underwent expansion with viral peptide pools prior to sequencing. With about ten days of culture completed, CD4+ T cells were isolated. Vaccine recipients lacked prior SARS-CoV-2 infection and had negative nucleocapsid antibodies. Only in-frame clones appear in the TCRdb table, and some are missing; sequencing was by immunoSEQ multiplex PCR. The data show more than 40,000 clones, over 75% seen once. Which antigens these TCRs recognize remains unknown. Sequenced here: CD4+ T cells from PBMCs cultured with HCoV-NL63 spike peptides, sampled before COVID-19 vaccination. Source of these receptors: a human donor who received a COVID-19 vaccine.

The rearrangement links TRBV28 to TRBJ1-6; D is possibly TRBD1 (5 bases). V was clipped by 5 bases and J by 14 bases, with 16 bases between them. This CDR3 has 13 residues. CDR1 MDHEN and CDR2 SYDVKM come from the germline V gene. In DNA, the CDR3 is TGTGCCAGCAGTGTCCAAGGGGCGCTCACCCTCCACTTT. Protein: CASSVQGALTLHF. The full variable domain, its missing parts supplied by reference TRBV28 and TRBJ1-6, is DVKVTQSSRYLVKRTGEKVFLECVQDMDHENMFWYRQDPGLGLRLIYFSYDVKMKEKGDIPEGYSVSREKKERFSLILESASTNQTSMYLCASSVQGALTLHFGNGTRLTVT.

The chain joins TRBV2 to TRBJ2-5, with TRBD2 identical over 16 bases. CDR3 length equals 20 residues. With 9 bases clipped from V and 5 bases from J, the junction kept 21 bases outside the gene matches. Looked up from germline, CDR1 is SNHLY and CDR2 is FYNNEI. The CDR3 protein is CASSRTGPGLAGGRRETQYF. CDR3 bases: TGTGCCAGTTCCAGAACCGGCCCGGGACTAGCGGGGGGGCGTCGGGAGACCCAGTACTTC.

The chain employs TRBV5-1 and TRBJ2-1, with 7 bases identical to TRBD1. V dropped 3 bases and J dropped 1; count of bases not matched to a gene: 4. The CDR3 loop spans 15 amino acids. Germline V gives CDR1 SGHRS, CDR2 YFSETQ. The DNA of the CDR3 is TGCGCCAGCAGCTCGAGACAGGGTTCCTACAATGAGCAGTTCTTC. Translating it yields CASSSRQGSYNEQFF.

The gene calls are TRBV18 and TRBJ2-1; D may be TRBD1 (6 bases). Germline values: CDR1 KGHSH, CDR2 LQKENI. V was pared by 6 bases and J by 7 bases, with 19 bases between. The CDR3 has 15 amino acids. The CDR3 DNA reads as TGTGCCAGCTCCAGGAGTCAGGGGCAGGGAAATGAGCAGTTCTTC. Its translation: CASSRSQGQGNEQFF.

The chain has TRBV2 and TRBJ1-6; D not resolved. The V gene lost 1 base and the J gene lost 14 bases, with 21 bases spanning the gap. The CDR3 is 16 amino acids. Germline assignment: CDR1 SNHLY and CDR2 FYNNEI. The DNA of the CDR3 is TGTGCCAGCAGTGAAGAGGACCTCCCCGGGATTGGGACCCTCCACTTT. This gives the protein CASSEEDLPGIGTLHF.